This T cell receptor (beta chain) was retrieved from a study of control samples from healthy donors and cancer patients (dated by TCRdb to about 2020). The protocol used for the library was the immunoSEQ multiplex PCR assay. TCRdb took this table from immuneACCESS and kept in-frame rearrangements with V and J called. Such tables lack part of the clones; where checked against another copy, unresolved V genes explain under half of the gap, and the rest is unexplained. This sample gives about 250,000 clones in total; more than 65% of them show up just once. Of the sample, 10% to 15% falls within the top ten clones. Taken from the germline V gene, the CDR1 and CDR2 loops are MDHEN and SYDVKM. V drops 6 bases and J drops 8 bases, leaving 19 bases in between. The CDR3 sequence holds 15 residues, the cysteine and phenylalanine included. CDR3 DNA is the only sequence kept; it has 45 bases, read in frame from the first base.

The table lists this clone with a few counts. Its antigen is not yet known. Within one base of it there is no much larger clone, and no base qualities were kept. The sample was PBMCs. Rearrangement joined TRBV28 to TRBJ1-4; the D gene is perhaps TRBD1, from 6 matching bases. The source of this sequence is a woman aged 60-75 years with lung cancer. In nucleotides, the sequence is TGTGCCAGCAGGCCAACAGGGAGTGAGAGGGAAAAACTGTTTTTT. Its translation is CASRPTGSEREKLFF.